The rows below give T cell receptor beta chains drawn from one sample of a study of response to subunit inactivated influenza vaccine. MiXCR, applied by TCRdb to the RT-PCR reads, yields one record per CDR3 protein. The sample gives hundreds of thousands of distinct CDR3 sequences, roughly 10% of which show up once; 10% is in the top ten. The sequencing here drew on PBMCs from blood, taken on the day of vaccination. These receptors were taken from a man aged 50-59 years who received an inactivated influenza vaccine. Each CDR3 is given with its conserved first and last residue. The D gene is left open where the match is weak. Clone size is not always given. Where it is, it says once, few, many or a class for expanded clones.

clone size	V gene	D gene	J gene	CDR3 DNA	CDR3 protein
few	TRBV6-1	NA	TRBJ1-5	TGTGCCAGCAAGGAAGGAAGCAATCAGCCCCAGCATTTT	CASKEGSNQPQHF
NA	TRBV12-3/TRBV12-4	TRBD1	TRBJ2-3	TGTGCCAGCAGTTCGGAACAGGGGAGTTCGGATACGCAGTATTTT	CASSSEQGSSDTQYF
many	TRBV7-2	TRBD1	TRBJ2-1	TGTGCCAGCAGCTTAGTAGGGACAGGGGGTATCAATGAGCAGTTCTTC	CASSLVGTGGINEQFF
many	TRBV29-1	TRBD1	TRBJ2-4	TGCAGCGCGGCGGCGGGACAGGGTAGGGGGGGCATTCAGTACTTC	CSAAAGQGRGGIQYF
NA	TRBV20-1	NA	TRBJ2-1	TGCATTTCGGCACAGGGCGATGAGCAGTTCTTC	CISAQGDEQFF
NA	TRBV9	TRBD2	TRBJ2-1	TGTGCCAGCAGCGTAGCTACTGCTAGCGGGAGCAAGCAGTTCTTC	CASSVATASGSKQFF
few	TRBV4-2	TRBD2	TRBJ2-1	TGTGCCAGCAGCCAAGATAGACGGGGGGACAATGAGCAGTTCTTC	CASSQDRRGDNEQFF
NA	TRBV6-1	NA	TRBJ2-7	TGTGCCAGCAGTAAGGAGACAGGTTCCTACGAGCAGTACTTC	CASSKETGSYEQYF
many	TRBV5-1	TRBD2	TRBJ2-3	TGCGCCAGCAGCGGGGGGACTAGCGGTCTTGTTGATACGCAGTATTTT	CASSGGTSGLVDTQYF
NA	TRBV5-1	TRBD1	TRBJ2-4	TGCGCCAGCAGCGAGGGGGCTGGGGCCAAAAACATTCAGTACTTC	CASSEGAGAKNIQYF
NA	TRBV24-1	NA	TRBJ2-3	TGTGCCACCAGTGATTTCGGCCAGGGCGCCACAGATACGCAGTATTTT	CATSDFGQGATDTQYF
few	TRBV29-1	TRBD1	TRBJ2-7	TGCAGCGTGAGACGCGCAGGGGGCTCCTACGAGCAGTACTTC	CSVRRAGGSYEQYF
few	TRBV19	TRBD2	TRBJ2-1	TGTGCCAGTAGTACGCCCCTAGCGGGAGGATTAAATGAGCAGTTCTTC	CASSTPLAGGLNEQFF
few	TRBV11-1	TRBD2	TRBJ2-1	TGTGCCAGCAGCTTAGGACTAGCGGTTACCTACAATGAGCAGTTCTTC	CASSLGLAVTYNEQFF
few	TRBV10-3	TRBD2	TRBJ2-3	TGTGCCATCAGTGACCCCGGACTAGCGGGGGATGAGTATTTT	CAISDPGLAGDEYF
few	TRBV19	NA	TRBJ1-2	TGTGCCAGTAGTAGCACGGGGCTGAGAGTCTACACCTTC	CASSSTGLRVYTF
few	TRBV28	TRBD2	TRBJ2-2	TGTGCCAGCAGTTTGCTAGCGGGAGGCGACCGGGGCCGGGAGCTGTTTTTT	CASSLLAGGDRGRELFF
few	TRBV7-9	TRBD2	TRBJ2-5	TGTGCCAGCAGCGTGGGAGCGGGGGGCATCCAAGAGACCCAGTACTTC	CASSVGAGGIQETQYF
many	TRBV4-2	NA	TRBJ2-7	TGTGCCAGCAGCCAAGAAAAGGTTCTGGGATACGAGCAGTACTTC	CASSQEKVLGYEQYF
NA	TRBV24-1	TRBD1	TRBJ2-5	TGTGCCACCAGCCCGGGACAGGGGGCGCCCAGTGGAAGAGAGACCCAGTACTTC	CATSPGQGAPSGRETQYF
many	TRBV12-3/TRBV12-4	NA	TRBJ2-7	TGTGCCAGCACCCTGGCGGGTTACGAGCAGTACTTC	CASTLAGYEQYF
many	TRBV11-2	NA	TRBJ2-3	TGTGCCAGCAGGACGGGAGTGGTAAAAGATACGCAGTATTTT	CASRTGVVKDTQYF
NA	TRBV5-1	NA	TRBJ2-2	TGCACCAGCAGCTTGGAAGCCGGGGAGCTGTTTTTT	CTSSLEAGELFF
few	TRBV27	NA	TRBJ2-1	TGTGCCAGCAAGTCGGAGCGGGTCACCTCCTACAATGAGCAGTTCTTC	CASKSERVTSYNEQFF
NA	TRBV20-1	NA	TRBJ2-5	TGCAGTGCTAGAGATCACGCAAGTAAAGAGACCCAGTACTTC	CSARDHASKETQYF
few	TRBV19	NA	TRBJ2-3	TGTGCCAGTAGTAACCGGCAGGGAACCACAGATACGCAGTATTTT	CASSNRQGTTDTQYF
few	TRBV7-9	TRBD2	TRBJ2-1	TGTGCCAGCAGCTTAGGAGTGGGAGGGGAATACAATGAGCAGTTCTTC	CASSLGVGGEYNEQFF
NA	TRBV5-1	NA	TRBJ2-3	TGCGCCAGCAGCTCCTGGACTGGCAGCGATACGCAGTATTTT	CASSSWTGSDTQYF
few	TRBV30	TRBD1	TRBJ2-1	TGTGCCTGGAGTGTAGGACAGGGAGGTTGGAATGAGCAGTTCTTC	CAWSVGQGGWNEQFF
NA	TRBV6-5	NA	TRBJ2-7	TGTGCCAGCAGTTACCCGCCAATTAGTCTGCCTTACGAGCAGTACTTC	CASSYPPISLPYEQYF
few	TRBV19	TRBD2	TRBJ2-7	TGTGCCAGTAGTGTGGGACTATCCCACTACGAGCAGTACTTC	CASSVGLSHYEQYF
few	TRBV7-2	NA	TRBJ2-5	TGTGCCAGCAGCAAAGCCGGGGTACGGGAAGAGACCCAGTACTTC	CASSKAGVREETQYF
few	TRBV7-6	NA	TRBJ2-7	TGTGCCAGCAGCTTCGGGACGGAGACCTACGAGCAGTACTTC	CASSFGTETYEQYF
NA	TRBV7-2	TRBD2	TRBJ2-7	TGTGCCAGCAGCCGCGGACTAGCGGGGACCCCCTACGAGCAGTACTTC	CASSRGLAGTPYEQYF
few	TRBV5-1	NA	TRBJ2-4	TGCGCCAGCAGCTTGGCTCCGGGAGCGAACATTCAGTACTTC	CASSLAPGANIQYF
NA	TRBV7-8	TRBD1	TRBJ1-2	TGTGCCAGCAGCCAACCGGGACAGGGCCCAACTAACTATGGCTACACCTTC	CASSQPGQGPTNYGYTF
few	TRBV12-3/TRBV12-4	NA	TRBJ1-3	TGTGCCAGCAGTCCAAACTCTGGAAACACCATATATTTT	CASSPNSGNTIYF
NA	TRBV5-1	TRBD1	TRBJ2-5	TGCGCCAGCAGCTTGGCTTTCGGGACAGGGACAGAGACCCAGTACTTC	CASSLAFGTGTETQYF
NA	TRBV27	NA	TRBJ2-1	TGTGCCAGCAGTCCCATAACCGTACTAGGGGCCTCCTACAATGAGCAGTTCTTC	CASSPITVLGASYNEQFF
NA	TRBV6-1	NA	TRBJ2-5	TGTGCCAGCAGTGAAAGCTTAAAGACTCAAGAGACCCAGTACTTC	CASSESLKTQETQYF
NA	TRBV4-3	TRBD2	TRBJ2-5	TGCGCCTCCCTCCGTGCGGGGGTGCAACGAGAGACCCAGTACTTC	CASLRAGVQRETQYF
many	TRBV12-3/TRBV12-4	NA	TRBJ1-2	TGTGCCAGCAGTGGCGGACACGTCTACTATGGCTACACCTTC	CASSGGHVYYGYTF
few	TRBV2	NA	TRBJ1-6	TGTGCCAGCAGTGGAGATAATTCACCCCTCCACTTT	CASSGDNSPLHF
NA	TRBV11-2	NA	TRBJ1-3	TGTGCCAGCAGCTTAGGTCTGGGAAACACCATATATTTT	CASSLGLGNTIYF
NA	TRBV20-1	NA	TRBJ2-3	TGCAGTGCTCTCAATCAGGGAGGAGCGCAGTATTTT	CSALNQGGAQYF
NA	TRBV28	NA	TRBJ2-2	TGTGCCAGCAGTTTCCCTTCAAGGCGGATTCCAGCGAACACCGGGGAGCTGTTTTTT	CASSFPSRRIPANTGELFF
many	TRBV7-9	NA	TRBJ1-4	TGTGCCAGCGCCGAAGTTGGCGACGAAAAACTGTTTTTT	CASAEVGDEKLFF
few	TRBV20-1	TRBD2	TRBJ2-7	TGCAGTGCTAGAGTGGCTCAAGTGACTAGCGAGACCTACGAGCAGTACTTC	CSARVAQVTSETYEQYF
NA	TRBV12-3/TRBV12-4	TRBD1	TRBJ2-1	TGTGCCAGCAGCGATACAGGGGGGTCGTACAATGAGCAGTTCTTC	CASSDTGGSYNEQFF
NA	TRBV4-2	TRBD2	TRBJ2-5	TGTGCCAGCAGCCCCCGAGGACTAGCGGGAATAGTGATGGAGACCCAGTACTTC	CASSPRGLAGIVMETQYF
NA	TRBV29-1	TRBD2	TRBJ2-2	TGCAGCGTCCCATCGACTAGCTCGAACACCGGGGAGCTGTTTTTT	CSVPSTSSNTGELFF
few	TRBV29-1	NA	TRBJ2-3	TGCAGCGTTGGGGACCGACCAGCAGATACGCAGTATTTT	CSVGDRPADTQYF
few	TRBV15	NA	TRBJ2-1	TGTGCCACCAGCAGAGGTTCGAATCCCTACAATGAGCAGTTCTTC	CATSRGSNPYNEQFF
NA	TRBV20-1	TRBD1	TRBJ2-7	TGCAGTGCCCCGGACAGGGGAGCCTACGAGCAGTACTTC	CSAPDRGAYEQYF